These 10 T cell receptor beta chains were sequenced from one sample in a study of blood T cell repertoires in COVID-19. Using immunoSEQ multiplex PCR, the repertoire was profiled, and TCRdb retains in-frame clones only, with some absent. The sample contains some 180,000 clones, roughly 84% of which appear only once. Sequenced: PBMCs or T cells enriched from blood (not recorded which). These receptors came from a woman in her 30s who had been exposed to COVID-19.

This chain connects TRBV18 to TRBJ1-2; D perhaps matches TRBD1 (6 bases). CDR3 length: 14 residues. The germline gives CDR1 KGHSH, CDR2 LQKENI. V lost 3 bases and J lost 3, with 11 bases in between. This CDR3 reads CASSPTGLDYGYTF. In nucleotides, the CDR3 is TGTGCCAGCTCACCTACAGGGCTTGACTATGGCTACACCTTC.

There are a few counts of this clone. The rearrangement links TRBV9 to TRBJ1-5; 7 positions agree with TRBD1. Germline V gives CDR1 SGDLS, CDR2 YYNGEE. The V and J ends lost 2 bases and 6 bases, in that order; junction bases with no gene match: 5. CDR3 size: 14 residues. The CDR3: CASSVTGFSQPQHF. The CDR3 DNA follows: TGTGCCAGCAGCGTGACAGGGTTTTCTCAGCCCCAGCATTTT.

CDR3 coding DNA: TGTGCCAGCAGCTTGGTGGGACTGAACTACGAGCAGTACTTC. Translating it yields CASSLVGLNYEQYF. The chain links TRBV7-2 to TRBJ2-7; D is possibly TRBD2 (6 bases). The CDR3 consists of 14 residues. Trimming stripped 3 bases from V and 3 bases from J, with 12 bases between. The germline gives CDR1 SGHTA, CDR2 FQGNSA.

This sequence joins TRBV5-6 and TRBJ1-5; D gene uncertain. The CDR3 is made up of 16 amino acids. The germline gives CDR1 SGHDT, CDR2 YYEEEE. The ends were cut back, 0 bases at V and 2 bases at J, with 12 bases in the middle. This chain's CDR3 is CASSLAGSGGNQPQHF. CDR3 sequence (DNA): TGTGCCAGCAGCTTGGCGGGGTCAGGTGGCAATCAGCCCCAGCATTTT.

This chain joins TRBV18 and TRBJ2-5, with a weak D call TRBD2 (6 bases). The CDR3 contains 15 residues. V lost 3 bases, J lost 5 bases, and 16 bases lay in between. Germline CDR1 KGHSH, CDR2 LQKENI. The CDR3 coding sequence is TGTGCCAGCTCACCGCGGTCACAGGCGGGGGAGACCCAGTACTTC. Amino acids: CASSPRSQAGETQYF.

The chain recombines TRBV5-1 with TRBJ1-5; a weak D match, TRBD1 (6 bases). V was shortened by 4 bases and J by 2 bases, with 25 bases between the two germline ends. This CDR3 contains 19 residues. Germline lookup yields CDR1 SGHRS and CDR2 YFSETQ. CDR3 in DNA: TGCGCCAGCAGCCGCACGGCGAAAACGACAGGTACGCGCAATCAGCCCCAGCATTTT. It is translated as CASSRTAKTTGTRNQPQHF.

This chain connects TRBV3-1 (or the pseudogene TRBV3-2) to TRBJ2-5; TRBD2 might be the D (5 bases). The CDR3 has 13 amino acids. Trimming pared 4 bases from V and 7 bases from J, leaving 13 bases between. CDR1 and CDR2 (germline): LGHDT, YNNKEL (reference sequence). CDR3 in DNA: TGTGCCAGCAGCCGTCAAGTCCGGGGGACCCAGTACTTC. Translating gives CASSRQVRGTQYF.

This chain uses TRBV5-5 with TRBJ1-3, with a possible D match to TRBD1 (5 bases). Germline V gene data show CDR1 as SGHKS and CDR2 as YYEKEE (reference sequence). V was trimmed by 0 bases and J by 0 bases, leaving 13 bases between them. The CDR3 runs to 17 residues. CDR3 amino acids: CASSLGLGLTSGNTIYF. The CDR3 nucleotides read TGTGCCAGCAGCTTGGGGCTGGGGCTTACCTCTGGAAACACCATATATTTT. Combining the CDR3 with reference TRBV5-5 and TRBJ1-3 gives the whole variable domain DAGVTQSPTHLIKTRGQQVTLRCSPISGHKSVSWYQQVLGQGPQFIFQYYEKEERGRGNFPDRFSARQFPNYSSELNVNALLLGDSALYLCASSLGLGLTSGNTIYFGEGSWLTVV.

This clone showed up just a few times. The rearrangement links TRBV28 to TRBJ2-2; TRBD2 agrees at 7 bases. With 3 bases clipped from V and 4 bases from J, the junction kept 2 bases outside the gene matches. The length of the CDR3 is 14 residues. Per the germline V gene, CDR1 is MDHEN and CDR2 is SYDVKM. As DNA, the CDR3 is TGTGCCAGCAGTTTGATAGCGGGCACCGGGGAGCTGTTTTTT. Residues: CASSLIAGTGELFF.

The chain carries TRBV5-1 and TRBJ2-2, with a weak D call TRBD2 (5 bases). Trimming took off 4 bases at V and 6 bases at J, with 19 bases between the two ends. The CDR3 totals 16 residues. Per the germline V gene, CDR1 is SGHRS and CDR2 is YFSETQ. As DNA, the CDR3 is TGCGCCAGCAGCCGGACCGGGATCGACGGGGCCGGGGAGCTGTTTTTT. As protein: CASSRTGIDGAGELFF.